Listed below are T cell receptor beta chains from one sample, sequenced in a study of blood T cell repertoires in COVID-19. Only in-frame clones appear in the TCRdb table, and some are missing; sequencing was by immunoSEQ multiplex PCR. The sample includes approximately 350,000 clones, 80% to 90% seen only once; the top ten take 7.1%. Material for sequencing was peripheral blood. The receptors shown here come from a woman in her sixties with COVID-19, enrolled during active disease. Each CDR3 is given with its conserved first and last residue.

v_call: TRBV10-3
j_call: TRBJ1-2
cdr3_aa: CAIRGTGDNYGYTF

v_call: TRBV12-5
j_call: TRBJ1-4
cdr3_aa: CASGLFHPPDREDEKLFF

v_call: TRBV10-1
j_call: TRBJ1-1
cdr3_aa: CASNGQRDTEAFF

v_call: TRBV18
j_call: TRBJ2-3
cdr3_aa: CASSPRTRTDTQYF

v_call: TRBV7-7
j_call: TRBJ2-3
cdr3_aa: CASSLGLAGSTDTQYF

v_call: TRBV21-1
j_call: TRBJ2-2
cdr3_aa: CASSGLAGTYDGELFF

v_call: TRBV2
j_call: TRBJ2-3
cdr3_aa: CASSGTGVPDTQYF

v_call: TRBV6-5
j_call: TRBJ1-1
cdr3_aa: CASSYTPQAKEAFF

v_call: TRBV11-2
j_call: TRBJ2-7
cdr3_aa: CASSLGSGGSYEQYF

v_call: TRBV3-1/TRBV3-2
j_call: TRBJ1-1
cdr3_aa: CASSLQGSEAFF

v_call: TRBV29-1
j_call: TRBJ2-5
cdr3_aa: CSVGDFMQETQYF

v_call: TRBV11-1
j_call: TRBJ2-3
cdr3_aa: CASSQLLAGGTDTQYF

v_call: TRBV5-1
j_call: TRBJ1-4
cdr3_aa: CASSLQGSSEKLFF

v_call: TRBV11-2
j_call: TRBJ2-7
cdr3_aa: CASSLAGGAGQYF

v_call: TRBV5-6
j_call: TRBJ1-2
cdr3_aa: CASSFEFGYTF

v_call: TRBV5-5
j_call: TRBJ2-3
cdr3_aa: CASSLLGTGLDTQYF

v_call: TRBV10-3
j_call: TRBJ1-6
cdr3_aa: CAISETGNQSPLHF

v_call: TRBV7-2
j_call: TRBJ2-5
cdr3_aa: CASRHQRGGMETQYF

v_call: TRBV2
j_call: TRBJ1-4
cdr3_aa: CASILRGAWEKLFF

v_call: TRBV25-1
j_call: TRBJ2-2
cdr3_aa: CASSSDSANTGELFF

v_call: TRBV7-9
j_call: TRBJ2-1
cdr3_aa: CASSPPSGGAHNEQFF

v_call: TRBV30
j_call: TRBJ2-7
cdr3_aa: CAWSGGDRVYEQYF

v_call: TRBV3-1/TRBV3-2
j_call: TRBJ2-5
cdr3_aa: CASTLRGAGETQYF

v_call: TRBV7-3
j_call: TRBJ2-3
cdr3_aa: CASSLQTGPADTQYF

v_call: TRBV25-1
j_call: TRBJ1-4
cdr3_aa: CASSVRTGLNEKLFF

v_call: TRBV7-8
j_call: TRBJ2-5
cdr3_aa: CASSSTAGLGETQYF

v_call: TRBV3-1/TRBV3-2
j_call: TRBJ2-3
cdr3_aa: CASSQVRQGVDTQYF

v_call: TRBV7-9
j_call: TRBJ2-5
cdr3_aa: CASSLIARSGETQYF

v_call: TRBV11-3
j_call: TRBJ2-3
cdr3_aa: CASSPGYRTDTQYF

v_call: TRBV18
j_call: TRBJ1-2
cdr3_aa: CASSPSRTDYGYTF

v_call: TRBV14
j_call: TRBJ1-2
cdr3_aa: CASSPIIGQGAPGISYGYTF

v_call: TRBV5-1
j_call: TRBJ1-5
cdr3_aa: CASSLRDRPNQPQHF

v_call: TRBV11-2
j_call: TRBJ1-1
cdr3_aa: CASSLRAGPLNTEAFF

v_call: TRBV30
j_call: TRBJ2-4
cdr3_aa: CAWSRQDTDQNIQYF

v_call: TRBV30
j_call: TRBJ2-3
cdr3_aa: CAWSTGLAGRTDTQYF

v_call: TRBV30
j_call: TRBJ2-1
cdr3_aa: CAWSASGGLDEQFF

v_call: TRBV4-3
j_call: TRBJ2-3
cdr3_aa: CASSQLPSGEEADTQYF

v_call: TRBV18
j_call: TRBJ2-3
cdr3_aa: CASSPPLRKNTQYF

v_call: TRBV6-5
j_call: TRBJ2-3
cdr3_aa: CASSTYSTDTQYF

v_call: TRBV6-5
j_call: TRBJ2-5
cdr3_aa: CASSTRLTGGETQYF

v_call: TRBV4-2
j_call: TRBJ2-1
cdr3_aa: CASSPILAGGLNEQFF

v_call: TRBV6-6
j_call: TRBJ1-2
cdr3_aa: CASIDDFTRGYTF

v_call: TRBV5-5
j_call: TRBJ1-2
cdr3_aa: CASSQNKTGSSSYTF

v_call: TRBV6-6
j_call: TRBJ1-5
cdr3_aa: CASSYGGASSQPQHF

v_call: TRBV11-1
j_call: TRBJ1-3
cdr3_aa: CASSPRHTSGNTIYF

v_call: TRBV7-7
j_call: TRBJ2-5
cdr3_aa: CASSLGATSGETQYF